These T cell receptor beta chains were read from a single sample in a study of blood T cell repertoires in COVID-19. The assay was immunoSEQ multiplex PCR, and TCRdb's table has in-frame clones only and misses some. The sample yields 180,000 or so clones, 80% to 85% seen once. Sequencing was carried out using peripheral blood. These receptors originate from an older woman with COVID-19, enrolled during active disease. The CDR3 runs from the conserved cysteine through the conserved F or W. The order of the fields is clone size, CDR3 length, D gene, J gene, V gene, CDR3 protein, CDR3 DNA. A D gene is named only where the DNA matches it firmly. Expanded clones get a size class; other rows say once, few or many, or leave the size out.

- 13 - TRBJ1-6 TRBV28 CASSFRGDSPLHF TGTGCCAGCAGTTTCCGGGGGGATTCACCCCTCCACTTT
few 15 TRBD1 TRBJ1-1 TRBV28 CASTSRTGGKSEAFF TGTGCCAGCACCTCAAGGACAGGGGGCAAGTCTGAAGCTTTCTTT
- 14 - TRBJ1-5 TRBV18 CASSDRGETQPQHF TGTGCCAGCTCAGACCGGGGTGAGACTCAGCCCCAGCATTTT
- 14 TRBD1 TRBJ1-6 TRBV5-1 CASSLGQGGSPLHF TGCGCCAGCAGCTTGGGACAGGGGGGCTCACCCCTCCACTTT
- 16 TRBD1 TRBJ1-2 TRBV18 CASSPPPGQDSYGYTF TGTGCCAGCTCACCACCGCCGGGACAGGACTCCTATGGCTACACCTTC
- 14 TRBD1 TRBJ2-7 TRBV28 CASRDRGGPYEQYF TGTGCCAGCCGGGACAGGGGTGGGCCCTACGAGCAGTACTTC
- 14 - TRBJ2-5 TRBV7-2 CASSLAGGQETQYF TGTGCCAGCAGCTTAGCGGGAGGCCAGGAGACCCAGTACTTC
- 13 - TRBJ1-2 TRBV9 CASSVDRGGGYTF TGTGCCAGCAGCGTAGATCGCGGGGGAGGCTACACCTTC
- 12 TRBD1 TRBJ2-2 TRBV2 CASSTGVRELFF TGTGCCAGCAGTACAGGGGTACGGGAGCTGTTTTTT
- 15 TRBD1 TRBJ1-5 TRBV6-2/TRBV6-3 CASSFRMKGAQPQHF TGTGCCAGCAGTTTCAGGATGAAGGGGGCTCAGCCCCAGCATTTT
- 16 TRBD1 TRBJ1-1 TRBV12-5 CASGLRAGGRRTEAFF TGTGCTAGTGGTTTACGGGCAGGGGGTCGGAGGACTGAAGCTTTCTTT
many 15 TRBD2 TRBJ2-1 TRBV19 CASSIWRGSINEQFF TGTGCCAGTAGTATATGGCGGGGGTCCATCAATGAGCAGTTCTTC
once 14 TRBD1 TRBJ1-1 TRBV18 CASSRDRPDTEAFF TGTGCCAGCTCCCGGGACAGGCCTGACACTGAAGCTTTCTTT
- 14 - TRBJ2-3 TRBV7-3 CASSLKGVVDTQYF TGTGCCAGCAGCTTAAAGGGGGTCGTAGATACGCAGTATTTT
- 15 - TRBJ1-1 TRBV6-5 CASTSAPEVGTEAFF TGTGCCAGCACCTCCGCCCCGGAGGTCGGCACTGAAGCTTTCTTT
- 16 - TRBJ1-3 TRBV4-1 CASSQGYGNSGNTIYF TGCGCCAGCAGCCAAGGATACGGGAACTCTGGAAACACCATATATTTT
- 17 TRBD2 TRBJ2-1 TRBV2 CASRTEILAGADNEQFF TGTGCCAGTCGGACTGAAATACTAGCGGGGGCGGACAATGAGCAGTTCTTC
once 13 - TRBJ1-5 TRBV30 CAWRGGDGQPQHF TGTGCCTGGAGAGGGGGGGACGGTCAGCCCCAGCATTTT
- 13 - TRBJ1-2 TRBV5-1 CASSVTANYGYTF TGCGCCAGCAGCGTGACAGCTAACTATGGCTACACCTTC
- 18 TRBD1 TRBJ1-5 TRBV6-1 CASSERSSGGYSNQPQHF TGTGCCAGCAGTGAAAGGTCGTCAGGGGGGTATAGCAATCAGCCCCAGCATTTT
- 15 - TRBJ1-4 TRBV29-1 CSVEMRRGANEKLFF TGCAGCGTTGAAATGCGTCGCGGGGCTAATGAAAAACTGTTTTTT
- 13 - TRBJ2-7 TRBV5-1 CASSLVQGGEQYF TGCGCCAGCAGCTTGGTTCAGGGCGGCGAGCAGTACTTC
- 13 - TRBJ2-5 TRBV2 CASFGVGQETQYF TGTGCCAGCTTCGGGGTCGGGCAAGAGACCCAGTACTTC
- 14 - TRBJ1-1 TRBV27 CASTSRGGKTEAFF TGTGCCAGCACCTCCCGTGGAGGGAAAACTGAAGCTTTCTTT
- 13 - TRBJ1-1 TRBV19 CASRRQLNTEAFF TGTGCCAGTAGAAGACAGTTGAACACTGAAGCTTTCTTT
- 15 - TRBJ1-5 TRBV3-1/TRBV3-2 CASSQGGQAEQPQHF TGTGCCAGCAGCCAAGGAGGGCAGGCGGAACAGCCCCAGCATTTT